These 21 T cell receptor beta chains share one sample of origin, sequenced in a study of regulatory T cells in long-lasting Graves disease. CDR3 regions were amplified by Arm-PCR using iRepertoire HTBI primers to build TCR beta libraries. TCRdb re-called the multiplex PCR reads with MiXCR, one entry per CDR3 protein. This table has roughly 430,000 distinct CDR3 sequences, roughly 17% appearing once. Time point noted: newly diagnosed GD, antithyroid drugs for less than 3 months. The TCR library was made from RNA extracted from PBMCs. The same specimen was also included in a second study, on T cells in Graves' hyperthyroidism and ophthalmopathy.

This specimen was peripheral blood mononuclear cells (PBMCs), taken at new diagnosis, from a patient treated with antithyroid drugs. The receptors were sampled from a young woman with Graves disease.

To note about this clonotype: A clone one base away is much larger, so this may be a read error. The chain employs TRBV24-1 and TRBJ1-1, with 8 bases aligning to TRBD1. Germline values: CDR1 KGHDR, CDR2 SFDVKD. The CDR3 contains 13 residues. CDR3 loop: CPTSGTGNTEAFF. The CDR3 bases are TGTCCCACCAGTGGGACAGGTAACACTGAAGCTTTCTTT.

This clonotype was counted a few times. A junction end diverges from the germline sequence, so it may reflect a read error. The V call is TRBV3-1, the J call TRBJ2-7, with D unclear. The V gene's germline CDR1 is LGHDT and CDR2 YNNKEL (reference sequence). This CDR3 contains 13 residues. The CDR3 reads CASSTTENYERYF. For the CDR3, the DNA is TGTGCCAGCAGCACCACGGAGAACTACGAGCGGTACTTC.

Ten or more counts support this clonotype. The CDR3 DNA sequence: TGCAGCTCATCTGGGGGGAAGAACACTGAAGCTTTCTTT. This gives the protein CSSSGGKNTEAFF. The chain has TRBV29-1 and TRBJ1-1; the D gene is possibly TRBD1 (5 bases). The CDR3 length is 13 residues. The V and J ends lost 8 bases and 1 base respectively, with 14 bases between them. Per germline, CDR1 SQVTM and CDR2 ANQGSEA.

This clonotype was observed many times. V is TRBV30 and J is TRBJ2-7; 7 bases line up with TRBD1. Germline values: CDR1 GTSNPN, CDR2 SVGIG (reference sequence). V lost 0 bases to trimming and J lost 7 bases; unmatched junction nucleotides: 9. This CDR3 comprises 14 residues. The CDR3 is CAWSVTGQYEEQYF. The CDR3 nucleotides read TGTGCCTGGAGTGTAACGGGACAGTATGAGGAGCAGTACTTC.

This clonotype was seen many times. The chain has TRBV27 and TRBJ2-1, with D perhaps TRBD1 or TRBD2 (5 bases each). The ends were cut back, 5 bases at V and 5 bases at J, with 16 bases in the middle. Germline V CDR1 and CDR2: MNHEY, SMNVEV (reference sequence). The CDR3 contains 15 residues. The CDR3, as DNA: TGTGCCAGCAGTCCTATGGGGGAGAGAAACAATGAGCAGTTCTTC. Its translation: CASSPMGERNNEQFF.

The chain couples TRBV7-8 to TRBJ2-1; D unclear. Looked up from germline, CDR1 is SGHVS and CDR2 is FQNEAQ. The CDR3 consists of 15 residues. The germline V and J ends were trimmed by 5 bases and 8 bases, with 19 bases remaining between them. CDR3 residues: CASSVRLGLGYEQFF. CDR3 bases: TGTGCCAGCAGCGTAAGACTCGGGCTAGGGTATGAGCAGTTCTTC. Variable domain in full (rest from reference TRBV7-8 and TRBJ2-1): GAGVSQSPRYKVAKRGQDVALRCDPISGHVSLFWYQQALGQGPEFLTYFQNEAQLDKSGLPSDRFFAERPEGSVSTLKIQRTQQEDSAVYLCASSVRLGLGYEQFFGPGTRLTVL.

This clonotype has ten or more counts. The gene calls are TRBV27 and TRBJ1-5; D is perhaps TRBD1 (6 bases). V was pared by 6 bases and J by 5 bases, with 14 bases between. In germline, CDR1 is MNHEY, CDR2 SMNVEV (reference sequence). This CDR3 has 14 residues. CDR3 DNA: TGTGCCAGCAGCCTTGGGGGGGCTGATCAGCCCCAGCATTTT. Amino acid sequence: CASSLGGADQPQHF.

This clonotype was counted between two and nine times. The rearrangement uses TRBV11-2 and TRBJ2-5; D is undetermined. Looked up from germline, CDR1 is SGHAT and CDR2 is FQNNGV. This CDR3 is 13 amino acids long. The V and J ends lost 7 bases and 5 bases respectively, with 14 bases between them. CDR3 DNA: TGTGCCAGCACTGGTGGGGTTCGGGAGACCCAGTACTTC. Amino acids: CASTGGVRETQYF.

There are many counts of this clonotype. V gene TRBV3-1 combines with J gene TRBJ2-7; 11 bases match TRBD2. The V and J ends lost 0 bases and 0 bases, in that order; junction bases with no gene match: 1. Germline loops: CDR1 LGHDT, CDR2 YNNKEL (reference sequence). This CDR3 is built from 16 residues. The CDR3 sequence is CASSQDLAGGSYEQYF. For the CDR3, the DNA is TGTGCCAGCAGCCAAGATCTAGCGGGAGGCTCCTACGAGCAGTACTTC.

The table lists this clonotype with many counts. This chain joins TRBV6-2 or TRBV6-3 and TRBJ2-1; the match to TRBD1 covers 11 bases. The CDR3 totals 18 residues. The trim removed 6 bases at V and 0 bases at J, leaving 10 bases unmatched. The V gene's germline CDR1 is MNHEY and CDR2 SVGEGT. The CDR3 sequence: CASSLGQGGTYSYNEQFF. The CDR3 region has the DNA TGTGCCAGCAGCCTGGGACAGGGGGGCACGTACTCCTACAATGAGCAGTTCTTC.

In its sample, this clonotype was seen many times. The genes are TRBV14 and TRBJ2-7; D uncertain. V dropped 1 base and J dropped 2 bases, with 6 bases sitting between them. CDR3 length: 13 residues. Germline V gene data show CDR1 as SGHDN and CDR2 as FVKESK. The CDR3 is CASSQVRTYEQYF. In nucleotides, the CDR3 is TGTGCCAGCAGCCAAGTTCGGACCTACGAGCAGTACTTC.

This clonotype has ten or more counts. The J gene is TRBJ1-6, the V gene TRBV5-5, with D uncertain. The germline V gene encodes CDR1 SGHKS and CDR2 YYEKEE (reference sequence). The CDR3 covers 15 residues. The V end was cut by 0 bases, the J end by 8 bases, with 12 bases between. In DNA, the CDR3 is TGTGCCAGCAGCTTGGAAGTCAGGCCCTATTCACCCCTCCACTTT. Amino acids: CASSLEVRPYSPLHF.

The chain joins TRBV29-1 to TRBJ2-1, with D perhaps matching TRBD1 (5 bases). Germline CDR1 reads SQVTM; CDR2 reads ANQGSEA. CDR3 length equals 16 residues. Trimming removed 3 bases from V and 0 bases from J, with 15 bases in between. The CDR3 is CSVEAGHASSYNEQFF. The CDR3 nucleotides are TGCAGCGTTGAGGCCGGACACGCGAGCTCCTACAATGAGCAGTTCTTC.

This clonotype was found many times. V gene TRBV7-9 combines with J gene TRBJ2-3; D gene ambiguous. CDR3 size: 12 residues. CDR1 and CDR2 from the germline V gene are SEHNR and FQNEAQ (reference sequence). Trimming removed 1 base from V and 7 bases from J, with 6 bases in between. This chain's CDR3 is CASSLGWNTQYF. Written as DNA, the CDR3 is TGTGCCAGCAGCTTAGGATGGAATACGCAGTATTTT.

On this clonotype itself: A far larger clone is a single base away, which makes a read error likely. J is TRBJ2-7 and V is TRBV11-2, with D perhaps assigned TRBD1 or TRBD2 (5 bases each). Trimming left V 5 bases short and J 7 bases short, with 21 bases between. The CDR3 has 15 residues. The germline V gene has CDR1 SGHAT and CDR2 FQNNGV. The CDR3 DNA sequence: TGTGCCAGCAGCCTGACCGGGACCCGGTACAATGAGCAGTACTTC. It translates to CASSLTGTRYNEQYF.

Here the CDR3 reads CASSRAGANVLTF. Here the CDR3 DNA reads TGTGCCAGCAGTCGCGCCGGGGCCAACGTCCTGACTTTC. The chain recombines TRBV28 with TRBJ2-6, with D unresolved. CDR1 MDHEN and CDR2 SYDVKM come from the germline V gene. The CDR3 length is 13 residues. The germline V and J ends were trimmed by 5 bases and 4 bases, with 6 bases remaining between them.

About this clonotype: A read error may be the cause here, since a much bigger clone is one base away. The V gene is TRBV6-1, the J gene TRBJ1-5, with a tentative D call TRBD1 (6 bases). Germline CDR1 reads MNHNS; CDR2 reads SASEGT. There are 16 residues in the CDR3. V lost 7 bases, J lost 7 bases, and 23 bases lay in between. The CDR3 is CASTPPGARGGQPQHF. The DNA for the CDR3 is TGTGCCAGCACGCCCCCAGGGGCTCGGGGCGGCCAGCCCCAGCATTTT.

This clonotype was recorded many times. The chain is built from TRBV28 and TRBJ1-5; D is unclear. Trimming cost V 5 bases and J 6 bases, with 17 bases left between them. The CDR3 is made up of 15 amino acids. CDR1 and CDR2 (germline): MDHEN, SYDVKM. The chain's CDR3 is CASSRWTGSGQPQHF. CDR3 DNA sequence: TGTGCCAGCAGTCGCTGGACCGGGTCTGGTCAGCCCCAGCATTTT.

Points on this clonotype: At one boundary the junction diverges from the germline segment, which might be a read error. In DNA, the CDR3 is TGTGCCAGCAGCCCGACAGTATATGACTACACCTTC. This gives the protein CASSPTVYDYTF. The chain recombines TRBV7-9 with TRBJ1-2; D perhaps matches TRBD1 (5 bases). Germline assignment: CDR1 SEHNR and CDR2 FQNEAQ (reference sequence). The CDR3 is 12 amino acids. The full variable domain, its missing parts supplied by reference TRBV7-9 and TRBJ1-2, is DTGVSQNPRHKITKRGQNVTFRCDPISEHNRLYWYRQTLGQGPEFLTYFQNEAQLEKSRLLSDRFSAERPKGSFSTLEIQRTEQGDSAMYLCASSPTVYDYTFGSGTRLTVV.

This clonotype was seen at least ten times. The chain uses TRBV27 and TRBJ2-1, with 11 bases fitting TRBD2. V shed 3 bases, J shed 3 bases, and the junction held 10 bases outside the gene matches. CDR1 MNHEY and CDR2 SMNVEV come from the germline V gene (reference sequence). This CDR3 has 18 residues. This chain's CDR3 is CASSLALAGGAGYNEQFF. The CDR3 DNA reads TGTGCCAGCAGTTTGGCTCTAGCGGGAGGCGCTGGCTACAATGAGCAGTTCTTC.

This clonotype has just a few counts. A much larger clone lies one base from this, so it may be a read error. The chain has TRBV7-2 and TRBJ2-7; perhaps D is TRBD1 or TRBD2 (7 bases each). Germline CDR1 SGHTA, CDR2 FQGNSA. The CDR3 totals 15 residues. In DNA, the CDR3 is TGTGCCAGCAAGGAGGGGGCGGGAGACTCGGGCGAGCGGTACTTC. As protein: CASKEGAGDSGERYF.